Listed here are 7 T cell receptor beta chains from one sample, sequenced in a study of TIL therapy for anti-PD-1-resistant metastatic lung cancer. Time point meaning: pre-treatment sample, taken before nivolumab and TIL therapy. The tumor samples were excised metastases, mostly pleural nodules or supraclavicular lymph nodes. This was the immunoSEQ v3 assay. Profiled with immunoSEQ multiplex PCR; TCRdb holds only in-frame clones, not every one. The sample lists tens of thousands of clones; over 65% were seen once. This material consisted of tumor tissue, taken at baseline. These receptor sequences come from a person aged 25-79 years with non-small cell lung cancer.

Here the CDR3 DNA reads TGTGCCAGCAGCTCGACAGGGGGCGTTAATGGCTACACCTTC. It specifies CASSSTGGVNGYTF. The chain uses TRBV6-5 and TRBJ1-2; 10 nucleotides line up with TRBD1. This CDR3 is 14 amino acids long. The V gene end was trimmed by 6 bases and the J gene end by 6 bases; junction bases not matched to a gene: 7. Germline CDR1 MNHEY, CDR2 SVGAGI.

This clone was counted between two and nine times. The CDR3 DNA reads as TGCGCCAGCAGTGTCGGTAGCGGGACATCGGGGGAGCAGTTCTTC. Translation: CASSVGSGTSGEQFF. This chain joins TRBV10-1 and TRBJ2-1; 8 bases fit TRBD2. The CDR3 extends over 15 amino acids. The germline CDR1 and CDR2 sequences are WNHNN and SYGVQD (reference sequence). V lost 4 bases to trimming and J lost 10 bases; unmatched junction nucleotides: 12.

The chain employs TRBV27 and TRBJ2-6; D is perhaps TRBD1 (6 bases). Germline loops: CDR1 MNHEY, CDR2 SMNVEV (reference sequence). The CDR3 is 19 amino acids. V was cut by 3 bases and J by 0 bases, with 18 bases left in between. CDR3 sequence reads: CASSFYGAQGFSGANVLTF. CDR3 DNA: TGTGCCAGCAGTTTTTATGGGGCACAGGGATTCTCTGGGGCCAACGTCCTGACTTTC. Using reference TRBV27 and TRBJ2-6 for the parts outside the CDR3, the full variable domain is EAQVTQNPRYLITVTGKKLTVTCSQNMNHEYMSWYRQDPGLGLRQIYYSMNVEVTDKGDVPEGYKVSRKEKRNFPLILESPSPNQTSLYFCASSFYGAQGFSGANVLTFGAGSRLTVL.

Only a few counts were recorded for this clone. The chain combines TRBV4-1 with TRBJ2-5, with 13 nucleotides matching TRBD2. The trim removed 3 bases at V and 1 base at J, leaving 14 bases unmatched. CDR1 is MGHRA, CDR2 YSYEKL, per germline. This CDR3 region has 20 residues. This CDR3 reads CASSHPGALAGGPGQETQYF. The CDR3 DNA follows: TGCGCCAGCAGCCACCCAGGGGCACTAGCGGGAGGGCCGGGCCAAGAGACCCAGTACTTC.

The chain has TRBV2 and TRBJ2-5; 14 bases are a match to TRBD2. This CDR3 region has 15 residues. Trimming at V came to 6 bases and at J to 3 bases, leaving 3 bases not matched to a gene. Germline lookup yields CDR1 SNHLY and CDR2 FYNNEI. The DNA of the CDR3 is TGTGCCAGCAGCGTGACTAGCGGGAGGGAAGAGACCCAGTACTTC. The encoded protein is CASSVTSGREETQYF.

The CDR3 spells CASSEGQGLYYGYTF. The CDR3 region has the DNA TGTGCCAGCAGCGAGGGACAGGGGTTATACTATGGCTACACCTTC. This chain joins TRBV9 and TRBJ1-2; 10 bases are a match to TRBD1. The ends lost 3 bases at V and 3 bases at J; junction bases unmatched: 5. The germline gives CDR1 SGDLS, CDR2 YYNGEE. CDR3 length equals 15 residues.

The chain uses TRBV5-6 and TRBJ2-7; possibly TRBD2 for D (5 bases). Deletions cut 3 bases from V and 3 bases from J, with 10 bases between. The germline V gene has CDR1 SGHDT and CDR2 YYEEEE. There are 13 residues in the CDR3. CDR3 amino acids: CASSSIRGYEQYF. The DNA of the CDR3 is TGTGCCAGCAGCTCTATCCGGGGCTACGAGCAGTACTTC.